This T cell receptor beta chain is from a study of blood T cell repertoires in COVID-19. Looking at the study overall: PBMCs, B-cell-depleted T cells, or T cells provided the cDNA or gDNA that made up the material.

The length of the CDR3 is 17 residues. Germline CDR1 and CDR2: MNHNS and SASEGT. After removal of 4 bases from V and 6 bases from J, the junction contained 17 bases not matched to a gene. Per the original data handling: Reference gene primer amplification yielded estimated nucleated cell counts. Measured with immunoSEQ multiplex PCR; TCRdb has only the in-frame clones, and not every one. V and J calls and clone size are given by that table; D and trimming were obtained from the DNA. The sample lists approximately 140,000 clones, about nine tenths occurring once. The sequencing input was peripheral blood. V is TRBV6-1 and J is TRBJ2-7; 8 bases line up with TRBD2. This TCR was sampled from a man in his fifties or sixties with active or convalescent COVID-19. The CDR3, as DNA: TGTGCCAGCAGTGGGTCCCGAGTGGCTAGCGGGTCCCTCGAGCAGTACTTC. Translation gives CASSGSRVASGSLEQYF.